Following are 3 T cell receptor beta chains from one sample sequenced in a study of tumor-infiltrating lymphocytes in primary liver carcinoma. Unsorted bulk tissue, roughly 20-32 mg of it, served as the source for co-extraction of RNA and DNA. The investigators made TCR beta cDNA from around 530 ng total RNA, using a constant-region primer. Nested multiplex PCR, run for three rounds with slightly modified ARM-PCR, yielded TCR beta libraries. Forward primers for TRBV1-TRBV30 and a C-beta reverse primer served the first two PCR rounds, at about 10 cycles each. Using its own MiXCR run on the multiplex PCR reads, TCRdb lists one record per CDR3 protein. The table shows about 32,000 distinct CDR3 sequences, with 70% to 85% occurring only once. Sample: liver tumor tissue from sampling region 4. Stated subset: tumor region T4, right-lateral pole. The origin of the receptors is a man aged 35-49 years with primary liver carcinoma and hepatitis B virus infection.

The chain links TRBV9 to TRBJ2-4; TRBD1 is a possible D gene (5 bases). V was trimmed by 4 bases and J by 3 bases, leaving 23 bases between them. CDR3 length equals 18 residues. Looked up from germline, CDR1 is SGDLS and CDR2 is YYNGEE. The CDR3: CASSPQPQTVRVKNIQYF. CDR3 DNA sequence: TGTGCCAGCAGCCCCCAACCCCAGACAGTTAGGGTCAAAAACATTCAGTACTTC.

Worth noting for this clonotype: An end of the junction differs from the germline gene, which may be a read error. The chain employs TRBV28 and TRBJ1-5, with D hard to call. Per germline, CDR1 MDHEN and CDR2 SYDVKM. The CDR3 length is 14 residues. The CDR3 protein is CVSSLGDGNQPQHF. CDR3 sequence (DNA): TGTGTCAGCAGCCTCGGCGACGGCAATCAGCCCCAGCATTTT.

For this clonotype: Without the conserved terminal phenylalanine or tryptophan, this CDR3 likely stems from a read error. CDR3 in amino acids: CASSSGTSGRFSDTQYL. For the CDR3, the DNA is TGTGCCAGCAGTTCCGGGACTAGCGGGAGGTTTTCAGATACGCAGTATCTT. This sequence joins TRBV28 and TRBJ2-3, with 15 bases identical to TRBD2. The junction had 6 bases not matched to a gene; V was cut back by 4 bases and J by 4 bases. The length of the CDR3 is 17 residues. CDR1 is MDHEN and CDR2 is SYDVKM in the germline V gene.